The entry that follows covers one T cell receptor beta chain sequence. The data stem from a study of blood T cell repertoires in COVID-19. The method was immunoSEQ multiplex PCR; TCRdb's version includes in-frame clones alone and lacks a portion of them. The sample consists of 430,000 or so clones, approximately 90% of them appearing once. The material sequenced was PBMCs or T cells enriched from blood (not recorded which). This receptor was taken from a woman aged 40 to 50 who had recovered from COVID-19.

This chain's CDR3 is CSASGSSGNTIYF. Written as DNA, the CDR3 is TGCAGTGCTAGTGGCAGCTCTGGAAACACCATATATTTT. The rearrangement joins TRBV20-1 to TRBJ1-3; D uncertain. V was shortened by 3 bases and J by 0 bases, with 6 bases between the two germline ends. This CDR3 comprises 13 residues. Germline V gives CDR1 DFQATT, CDR2 SNEGSKA (reference sequence).